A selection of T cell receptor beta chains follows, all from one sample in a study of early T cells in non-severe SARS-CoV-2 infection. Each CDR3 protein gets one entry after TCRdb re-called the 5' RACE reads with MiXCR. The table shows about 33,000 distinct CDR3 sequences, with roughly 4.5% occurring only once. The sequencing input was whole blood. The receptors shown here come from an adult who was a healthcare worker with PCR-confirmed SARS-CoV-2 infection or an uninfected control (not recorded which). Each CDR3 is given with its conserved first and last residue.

cdr3_aa: CASSYPRNGGRDTQYF
j_call: TRBJ2-3
v_call: TRBV6-2/TRBV6-3

cdr3_aa: CASSSGTGGDEQFF
j_call: TRBJ2-1
v_call: TRBV11-3

cdr3_aa: CASVEGGADTQYF
j_call: TRBJ2-3
v_call: TRBV6-5

cdr3_aa: CASSDRMNTEAFF
j_call: TRBJ1-1
v_call: TRBV5-1

cdr3_aa: CASSIAGTSGDTQYF
j_call: TRBJ2-3
v_call: TRBV19

cdr3_aa: CASSQWAGGLLDEQFF
j_call: TRBJ2-1
v_call: TRBV4-2

cdr3_aa: CASSGGYGNTIYF
j_call: TRBJ1-3
v_call: TRBV5-4

cdr3_aa: CASSLQGAYEQYF
j_call: TRBJ2-7
v_call: TRBV27

cdr3_aa: CASSLDPGLKVQFF
j_call: TRBJ2-1
v_call: TRBV5-1

cdr3_aa: CASSQAGAGLSIQYF
j_call: TRBJ2-4
v_call: TRBV4-3

cdr3_aa: CASSSGQGRSYNEQFF
j_call: TRBJ2-1
v_call: TRBV5-4

cdr3_aa: CASSRTVRGLETQYF
j_call: TRBJ2-5
v_call: TRBV11-2

cdr3_aa: CASNHHYNEQFF
j_call: TRBJ2-1
v_call: TRBV3-2

cdr3_aa: CASSQPNREFEAFF
j_call: TRBJ1-1
v_call: TRBV3-1

cdr3_aa: CSAPGSGQETQYF
j_call: TRBJ2-5
v_call: TRBV20-1

cdr3_aa: CASSLRGGNSYEQYF
j_call: TRBJ2-7
v_call: TRBV7-2

cdr3_aa: CASSKGQGNYGYTF
j_call: TRBJ1-2
v_call: TRBV6-6

cdr3_aa: CASSGPQGSGANVLTF
j_call: TRBJ2-6
v_call: TRBV12-3/TRBV12-4

cdr3_aa: CATTGGSYNEQFF
j_call: TRBJ2-1
v_call: TRBV24-1

cdr3_aa: CASGPDRVGEQYF
j_call: TRBJ2-7
v_call: TRBV11-2

cdr3_aa: CASSLPEGGLNTEAFF
j_call: TRBJ1-1
v_call: TRBV7-6

cdr3_aa: CASTPQTGGNSPLHF
j_call: TRBJ1-6
v_call: TRBV5-1

cdr3_aa: CSAPVGDTEAFF
j_call: TRBJ1-1
v_call: TRBV20-1

cdr3_aa: CASSPLTSGGHEQYF
j_call: TRBJ2-7
v_call: TRBV7-7

cdr3_aa: CASSRGDTEAFF
j_call: TRBJ1-1
v_call: TRBV7-9

cdr3_aa: CASSLAVNTEAFF
j_call: TRBJ1-1
v_call: TRBV5-1

cdr3_aa: CASSSPGQGATDTQYF
j_call: TRBJ2-3
v_call: TRBV7-3

cdr3_aa: CASSFWGNSGNTIYF
j_call: TRBJ1-3
v_call: TRBV12-3/TRBV12-4

cdr3_aa: CASSYSDENSYEQYF
j_call: TRBJ2-7
v_call: TRBV5-6

cdr3_aa: CSARDGRAKNIQYF
j_call: TRBJ2-4
v_call: TRBV20-1

cdr3_aa: CASSLGPSAGTQYF
j_call: TRBJ2-3
v_call: TRBV7-2

cdr3_aa: CSGRHTDTQYF
j_call: TRBJ2-3
v_call: TRBV29-1

cdr3_aa: CASSDGVGDTGELFF
j_call: TRBJ2-2
v_call: TRBV6-4

cdr3_aa: CASSPTIAGNEKLFF
j_call: TRBJ1-4
v_call: TRBV11-2

cdr3_aa: CSARDGRGTGELFF
j_call: TRBJ2-2
v_call: TRBV20-1

cdr3_aa: CASGLAGNTGELFF
j_call: TRBJ2-2
v_call: TRBV6-4

cdr3_aa: CASSLRSGDRGVTGELFF
j_call: TRBJ2-2
v_call: TRBV7-2

cdr3_aa: CAWSVGQGYEQYF
j_call: TRBJ2-7
v_call: TRBV30

cdr3_aa: CAISQKGGGTEAFF
j_call: TRBJ1-1
v_call: TRBV10-3

cdr3_aa: CASSLRRSSVETQYF
j_call: TRBJ2-5
v_call: TRBV7-2

cdr3_aa: CASSDYEQYF
j_call: TRBJ2-7
v_call: TRBV10-2

cdr3_aa: CSVEGGVRGTDTQYF
j_call: TRBJ2-3
v_call: TRBV29-1

cdr3_aa: CASSLGSAGGRTDTQYF
j_call: TRBJ2-3
v_call: TRBV7-9

cdr3_aa: CSARDPGGNQPQHF
j_call: TRBJ1-5
v_call: TRBV20-1

cdr3_aa: CASSPGGAGTGELFF
j_call: TRBJ2-2
v_call: TRBV28

cdr3_aa: CATFMRGDYGYTF
j_call: TRBJ1-2
v_call: TRBV10-2